This T cell receptor (beta chain) was identified during a study of blood T cell repertoires in COVID-19. The overall study: Both acute and convalescent COVID-19 samples were obtained from the United States, Italy and Spain. PBMCs, B-cell-depleted T cells, or T cells provided the cDNA or gDNA that made up the material.

The CDR3 consists of 13 residues. Per the germline V gene, CDR1 is LGHNA and CDR2 is YNFKEQ. With 4 bases removed from V and 4 bases from J, the gap between germline ends came to 8 bases. Under the authors' procedure: Reference gene primer amplification in the assay estimated nucleated cell counts. Assay used: immunoSEQ multiplex PCR; TCRdb lists only in-frame clones, some missing. D and trimming come from the DNA, and the V and J calls and clone size come from that table. Here the sample spans 35,000 to 55,000 clones, 82% being singletons. This sequence originates from a woman in her 70s with acute or convalescent COVID-19. The sample taken for sequencing was peripheral blood. The chain links TRBV4-2 to TRBJ2-1, with D uncertain. The CDR3: CASSRASYNEQFF. CDR3 nucleotides: TGTGCCAGCAGCCGGGCGTCGTACAATGAGCAGTTCTTC.